Sequencing of this TCR beta chain was carried out in a study of T cell repertoires in cytomegalovirus infection. Study at large: Recently identified HLA-C-restricted CMV epitopes were among the peptides used. Public signatures in TCR beta pointed to CMV infection and matching HLA type. Overall study results and limits: Accumulated public TCR beta family frequency recognized individuals carrying CMV together with the relevant HLA. HLA-C-restricted, CMV-specific TCR beta clonotypes were dominant ex vivo.

This clonotype was observed a few times. Its target is unknown. TCRdb re-derived calls from the reads in MiXCR, one entry per CDR3 protein. The sample gives roughly 49,000 distinct CDR3 sequences, 20% to 25% of which show up once; approximately 90% is in the top ten. Germline V gives CDR1 MRHNA, CDR2 SNTAGT. V lost 3 bases to trimming and J lost 1 base, with 9 bases between them. The CDR3 is 14 amino acids. Sequencing was performed on CD8+ T cells from cultured PBMCs, taken from culture after CMV antigen stimulation. This receptor was taken from a human donor in good health (CMV status not recorded). Some clones in this sample may be carry-over from other donors' samples. The rearrangement joins TRBV6-4 to TRBJ1-1; D is unclear. The CDR3: CASSESPGNTEAFF. CDR3 bases: TGTGCCAGCAGTGAATCCCCGGGGAACACTGAAGCTTTCTTT.